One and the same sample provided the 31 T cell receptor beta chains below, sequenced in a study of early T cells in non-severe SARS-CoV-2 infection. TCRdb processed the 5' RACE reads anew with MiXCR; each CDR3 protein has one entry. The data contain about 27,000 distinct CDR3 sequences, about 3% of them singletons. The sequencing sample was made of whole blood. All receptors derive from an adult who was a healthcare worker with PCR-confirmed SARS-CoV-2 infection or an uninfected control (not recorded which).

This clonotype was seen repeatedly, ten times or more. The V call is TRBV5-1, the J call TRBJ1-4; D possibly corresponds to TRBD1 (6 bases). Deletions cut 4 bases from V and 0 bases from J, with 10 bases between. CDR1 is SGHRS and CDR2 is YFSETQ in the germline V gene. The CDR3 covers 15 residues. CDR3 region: CASSPKGATNEKLFF. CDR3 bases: TGCGCCAGCAGCCCTAAGGGGGCAACTAATGAAAAACTGTTTTTT.

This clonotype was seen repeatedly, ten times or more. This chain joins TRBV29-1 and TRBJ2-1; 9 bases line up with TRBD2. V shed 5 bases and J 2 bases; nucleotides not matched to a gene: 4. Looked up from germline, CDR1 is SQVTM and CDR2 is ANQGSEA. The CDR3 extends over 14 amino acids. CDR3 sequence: CSVKIAGAYNEQFF. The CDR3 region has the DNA TGCAGCGTTAAAATAGCGGGGGCCTACAATGAGCAGTTCTTC.

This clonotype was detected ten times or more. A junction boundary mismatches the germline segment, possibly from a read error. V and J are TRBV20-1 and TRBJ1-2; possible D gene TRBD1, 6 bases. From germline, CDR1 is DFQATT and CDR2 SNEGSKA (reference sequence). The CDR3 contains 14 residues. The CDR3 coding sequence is TGCAGTGCTAGAGATCAAGGGACACACTACGGCTACACCTTC. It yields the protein CSARDQGTHYGYTF.

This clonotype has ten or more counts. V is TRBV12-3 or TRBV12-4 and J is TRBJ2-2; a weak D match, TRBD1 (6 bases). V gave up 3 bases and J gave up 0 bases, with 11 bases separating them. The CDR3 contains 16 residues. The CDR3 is CASSFQAGANTGELFF. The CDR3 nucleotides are TGTGCCAGCAGTTTTCAGGCAGGGGCGAACACCGGGGAGCTGTTTTTT.

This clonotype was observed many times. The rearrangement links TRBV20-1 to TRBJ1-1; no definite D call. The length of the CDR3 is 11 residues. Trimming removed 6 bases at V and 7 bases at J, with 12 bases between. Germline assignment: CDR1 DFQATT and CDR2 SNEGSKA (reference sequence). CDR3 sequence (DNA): TGCAGTGCCCGACCAGTGATTGAAGCTTTCTTT. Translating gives CSARPVIEAFF.

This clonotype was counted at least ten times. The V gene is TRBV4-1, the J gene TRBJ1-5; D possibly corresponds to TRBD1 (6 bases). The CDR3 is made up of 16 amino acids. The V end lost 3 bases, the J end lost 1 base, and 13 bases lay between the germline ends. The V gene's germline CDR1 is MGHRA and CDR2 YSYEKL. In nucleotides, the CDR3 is TGCGCCAGCAGCCACCAGGACAGACCCAGCAATCAGCCCCAGCATTTT. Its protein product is CASSHQDRPSNQPQHF.

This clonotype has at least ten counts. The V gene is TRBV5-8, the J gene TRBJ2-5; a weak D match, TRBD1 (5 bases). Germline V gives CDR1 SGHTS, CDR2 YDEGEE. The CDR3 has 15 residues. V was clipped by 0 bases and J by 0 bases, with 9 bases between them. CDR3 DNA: TGTGCCAGCAGCTTGGTCAGGGTCTACCAAGAGACCCAGTACTTC. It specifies CASSLVRVYQETQYF.

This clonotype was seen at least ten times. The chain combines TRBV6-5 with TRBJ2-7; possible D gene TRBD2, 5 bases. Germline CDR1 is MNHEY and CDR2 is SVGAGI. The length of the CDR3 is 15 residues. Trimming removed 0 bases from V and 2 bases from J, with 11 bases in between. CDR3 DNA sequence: TGTGCCAGCAGTTACTCTCCCGCGGGCCCCTACGAGCAGTACGTC. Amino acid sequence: CASSYSPAGPYEQYV.

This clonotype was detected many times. CDR3 residues: CASSFRTGWPQHF. CDR3 DNA: TGTGCCAGCAGTTTCCGGACCGGGTGGCCCCAGCATTTT. V and J are TRBV27 and TRBJ1-5; D gene uncertain. Germline loops: CDR1 MNHEY, CDR2 SMNVEV (reference sequence). Trimming shortened V by 3 bases and J by 9 bases, and 12 bases separated the two germline ends. The CDR3 extends over 13 amino acids.

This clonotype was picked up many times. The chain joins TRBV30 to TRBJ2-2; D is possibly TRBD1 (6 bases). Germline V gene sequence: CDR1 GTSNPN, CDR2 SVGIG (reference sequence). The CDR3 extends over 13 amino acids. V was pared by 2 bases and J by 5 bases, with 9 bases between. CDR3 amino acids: CAWSPGATGELFF. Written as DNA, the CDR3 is TGTGCCTGGAGTCCAGGGGCGACCGGGGAGCTGTTTTTT.

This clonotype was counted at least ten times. In DNA form, the CDR3 reads TGTGCCAGTAGTGGGGATAATGGGAAGACCCAGTACTTC. Residues: CASSGDNGKTQYF. The genes are TRBV19 and TRBJ2-5; D is undetermined. Germline CDR1 reads LNHDA; CDR2 reads SQIVND (reference sequence). The CDR3 has 13 amino acids. Trimming took off 5 bases at V and 6 bases at J, with 13 bases between the two ends.

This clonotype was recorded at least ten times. The CDR3 DNA reads TGTGCCAGCACAAATTTAGCGGGGGGCTCCTACAATGAGCAGTTCTTC. It codes for CASTNLAGGSYNEQFF. The rearrangement links TRBV21-1 to TRBJ2-1; the D call TRBD2 from the table was never checked on the DNA. TRBV21-1 is shown as a pseudogene. The CDR3 totals 16 residues.

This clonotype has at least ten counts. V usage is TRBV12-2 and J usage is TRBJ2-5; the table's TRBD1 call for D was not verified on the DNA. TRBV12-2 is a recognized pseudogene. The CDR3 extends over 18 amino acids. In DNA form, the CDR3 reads TGTGCAAGTCGCTTCCACGGACCGACAGGGCAGGAAGAAGAGACCCAGTACTTC. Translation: CASRFHGPTGQEEETQYF.

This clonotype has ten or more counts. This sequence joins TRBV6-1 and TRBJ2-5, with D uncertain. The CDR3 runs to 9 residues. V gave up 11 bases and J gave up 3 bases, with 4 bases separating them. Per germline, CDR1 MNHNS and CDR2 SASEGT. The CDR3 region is CAGEETQYF. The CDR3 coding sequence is TGTGCCGGCGAAGAGACCCAGTACTTC.

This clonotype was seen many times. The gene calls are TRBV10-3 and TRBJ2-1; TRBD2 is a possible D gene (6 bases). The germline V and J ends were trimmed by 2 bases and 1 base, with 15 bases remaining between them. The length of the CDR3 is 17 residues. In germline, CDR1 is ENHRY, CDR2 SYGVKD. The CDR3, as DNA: TGTGCCATCAGTGAGGCGGGCGGTAGCGGTTCCTACAATGAGCAGTTCTTC. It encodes CAISEAGGSGSYNEQFF.

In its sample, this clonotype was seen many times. CDR3 sequence: CASSLTSGGNEQFF. CDR3 in DNA: TGCGCCAGCAGCTTGACTAGCGGGGGTAATGAGCAGTTCTTC. The chain recombines TRBV5-1 with TRBJ2-1, with 11 bases that match TRBD2. The CDR3 runs to 14 residues. Germline V lookup: CDR1 SGHRS, CDR2 YFSETQ. Losses at the gene ends were 1 base for V and 7 bases for J; bases not matched to a gene: 1. The variable domain in full, with the rest retrieved from reference TRBV5-1 and TRBJ2-1, is KAGVTQTPRYLIKTRGQQVTLSCSPISGHRSVSWYQQTPGQGLQFLFEYFSETQRNKGNFPGRFSGRQFSNSRSEMNVSTLELGDSALYLCASSLTSGGNEQFFGPGTRLTVL.

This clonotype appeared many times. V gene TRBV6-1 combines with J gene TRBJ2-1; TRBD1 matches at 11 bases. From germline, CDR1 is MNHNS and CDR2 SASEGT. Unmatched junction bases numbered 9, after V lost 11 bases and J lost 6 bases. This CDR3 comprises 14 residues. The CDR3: CAGGTGTGGNEQFF. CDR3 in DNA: TGTGCCGGGGGGACCGGGACAGGGGGCAATGAGCAGTTCTTC.

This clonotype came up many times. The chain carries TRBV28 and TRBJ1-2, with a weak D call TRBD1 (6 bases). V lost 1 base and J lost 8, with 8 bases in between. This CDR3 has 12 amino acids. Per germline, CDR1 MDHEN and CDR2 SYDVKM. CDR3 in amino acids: CASSLLQGGYTF. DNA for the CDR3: TGTGCCAGCAGTTTATTACAGGGCGGCTACACCTTC.

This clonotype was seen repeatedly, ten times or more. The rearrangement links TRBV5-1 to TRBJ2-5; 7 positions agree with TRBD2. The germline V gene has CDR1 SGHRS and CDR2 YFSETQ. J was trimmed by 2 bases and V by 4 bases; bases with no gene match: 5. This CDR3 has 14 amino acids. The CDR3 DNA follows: TGCGCCAGCAGCCAGGGCGGGGGACAAGAGACCCAGTACTTC. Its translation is CASSQGGGQETQYF.

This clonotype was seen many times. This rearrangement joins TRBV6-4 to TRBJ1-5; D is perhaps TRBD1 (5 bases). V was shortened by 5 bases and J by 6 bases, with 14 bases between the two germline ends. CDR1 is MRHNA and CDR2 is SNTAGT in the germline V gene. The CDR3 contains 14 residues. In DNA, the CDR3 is TGTGCCAGCAGTCGGACCGCCGGGGGTCAGCCCCAGCATTTT. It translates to CASSRTAGGQPQHF.

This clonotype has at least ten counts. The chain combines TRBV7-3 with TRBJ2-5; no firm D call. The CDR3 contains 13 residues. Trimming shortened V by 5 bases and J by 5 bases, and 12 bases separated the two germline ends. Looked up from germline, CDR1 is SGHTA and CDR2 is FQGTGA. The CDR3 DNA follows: TGTGCCAGCAGCCTACTATTAGGGGAGACCCAGTACTTC. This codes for CASSLLLGETQYF.

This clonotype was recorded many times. CDR3 bases: TGCAGCGTGAAGGGACATAACACTGAAGCTTTCTTT. This sequence encodes CSVKGHNTEAFF. The rearrangement uses TRBV29-1 and TRBJ1-1, with a possible D match to TRBD1 (6 bases). The CDR3 totals 12 residues. The V end lost 6 bases, the J end lost 2 bases, and 10 bases lay between the germline ends. Germline V gives CDR1 SQVTM, CDR2 ANQGSEA.

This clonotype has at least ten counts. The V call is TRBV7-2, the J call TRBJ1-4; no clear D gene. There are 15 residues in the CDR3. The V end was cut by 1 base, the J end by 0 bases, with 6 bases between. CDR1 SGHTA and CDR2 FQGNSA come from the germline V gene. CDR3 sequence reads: CASSLGDSTNEKLFF. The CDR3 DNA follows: TGTGCCAGCAGCTTAGGGGATTCAACTAATGAAAAACTGTTTTTT.

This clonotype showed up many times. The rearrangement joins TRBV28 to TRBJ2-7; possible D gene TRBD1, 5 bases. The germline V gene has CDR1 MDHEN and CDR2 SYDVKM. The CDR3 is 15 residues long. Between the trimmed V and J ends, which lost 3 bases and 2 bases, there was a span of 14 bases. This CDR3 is CASSFSSGPPYEQYV. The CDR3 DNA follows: TGTGCCAGCAGTTTTAGTTCAGGGCCCCCCTACGAGCAGTACGTC.

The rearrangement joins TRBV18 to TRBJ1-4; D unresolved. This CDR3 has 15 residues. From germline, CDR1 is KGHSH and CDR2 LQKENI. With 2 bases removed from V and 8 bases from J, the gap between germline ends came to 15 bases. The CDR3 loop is CASSPTTPGQEKLFF. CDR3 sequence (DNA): TGTGCCAGCTCACCAACTACGCCCGGCCAGGAAAAACTGTTTTTT.

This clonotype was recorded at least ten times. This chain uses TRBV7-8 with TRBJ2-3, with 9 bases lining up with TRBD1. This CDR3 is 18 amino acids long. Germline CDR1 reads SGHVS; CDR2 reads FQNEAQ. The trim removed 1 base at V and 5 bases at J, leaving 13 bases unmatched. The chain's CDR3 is CASSLVGGRDRAEDTQYF. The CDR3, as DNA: TGTGCCAGCAGCTTAGTGGGGGGACGGGACAGGGCCGAAGATACGCAGTATTTT.

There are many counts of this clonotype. The CDR3 here is CASSKKGQGADNSPLHF. In DNA, the CDR3 is TGTGCCAGCAGCAAAAAGGGACAGGGGGCGGATAATTCACCCCTCCACTTT. The V call is TRBV11-2, the J call TRBJ1-6, with 12 bases matching TRBD1. Germline V CDR1 and CDR2: SGHAT, FQNNGV. The CDR3 spans 17 residues. V gave up 5 bases and J gave up 5 bases; unmatched junction bases: 7.

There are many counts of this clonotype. The CDR3, as DNA: TGCGCCAGCAGGGTAACCCAAACCACAGATACGCAGTATTTT. As protein: CASRVTQTTDTQYF. V gene TRBV5-1 combines with J gene TRBJ2-3; no clear D. Germline V lookup: CDR1 SGHRS, CDR2 YFSETQ. The CDR3 is 14 residues long. The V end lost 5 bases, the J end lost 2 bases, and 12 bases lay between the germline ends.

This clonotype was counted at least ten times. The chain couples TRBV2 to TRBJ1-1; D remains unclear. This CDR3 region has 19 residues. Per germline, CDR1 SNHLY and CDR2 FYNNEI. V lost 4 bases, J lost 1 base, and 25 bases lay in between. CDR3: CASSAKVLVSAMRNTEAFF. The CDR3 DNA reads TGTGCCAGCAGTGCAAAGGTCCTGGTTTCTGCCATGAGGAACACTGAAGCTTTCTTT.

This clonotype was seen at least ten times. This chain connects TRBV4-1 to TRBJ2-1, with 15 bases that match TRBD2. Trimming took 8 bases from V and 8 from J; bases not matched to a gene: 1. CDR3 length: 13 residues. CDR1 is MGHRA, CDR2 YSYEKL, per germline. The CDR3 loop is CASGLAGGHEQFF. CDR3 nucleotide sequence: TGCGCCAGCGGACTAGCGGGGGGGCATGAGCAGTTCTTC.

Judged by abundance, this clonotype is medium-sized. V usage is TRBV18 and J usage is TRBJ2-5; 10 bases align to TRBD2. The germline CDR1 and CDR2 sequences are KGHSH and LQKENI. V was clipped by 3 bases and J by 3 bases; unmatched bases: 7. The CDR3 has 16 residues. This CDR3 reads CASSPSPGTSEETQYF. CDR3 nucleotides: TGTGCCAGCTCACCGTCTCCCGGGACTAGCGAAGAGACCCAGTACTTC.